These 26 T cell receptor beta chains were sequenced from one sample in a study of T cell responses to AZD1222 COVID-19 vaccine. Only in-frame clones appear in the TCRdb table, and some are missing; sequencing was by immunoSEQ multiplex PCR. The data contain around 120,000 clones, around 88% of them seen just once; the ten biggest clones take up roughly 6.9%. This specimen consisted of peripheral blood, obtained 28 days after the second AZD1222 dose. The receptor set was obtained from an adult who received the AZD1222 COVID-19 vaccine.

V usage is TRBV30 and J usage is TRBJ1-2; TRBD1 agrees at 12 bases. With V trimmed by 5 bases and J by 8 bases, 6 bases remained unmatched. The CDR3 length is 13 residues. Germline values: CDR1 GTSNPN, CDR2 SVGIG (reference sequence). The CDR3 DNA sequence: TGTGCCTGGGGGACAGGGGGCCTAGGAGGCTACACCTTC. It encodes CAWGTGGLGGYTF.

The chain employs TRBV9 and TRBJ2-5; perhaps TRBD1 as D (5 bases). CDR1 is SGDLS, CDR2 YYNGEE, per germline. The CDR3 is 15 residues long. Trimming took off 4 bases at V and 2 bases at J, with 15 bases between the two ends. CDR3 in DNA: TGTGCCAGCAGCATCCTTTGGGGCCATCAAGAGACCCAGTACTTC. This codes for CASSILWGHQETQYF.

The chain combines TRBV6-2 or TRBV6-3 with TRBJ1-2; no definite D call. Between the trimmed V and J ends, which lost 5 bases and 1 base, there was a span of 8 bases. CDR1 MNHEY and CDR2 SVGEGT come from the germline V gene. The CDR3 spans 13 residues. The CDR3 is CASSASNNYGYTF. CDR3 coding DNA: TGTGCCAGCAGTGCATCAAATAACTATGGCTACACCTTC.

The V gene is TRBV6-2 or TRBV6-3, the J gene TRBJ1-2; D is ambiguous. V was trimmed by 5 bases and J by 6 bases, leaving 7 bases between them. This CDR3 contains 11 residues. CDR1 and CDR2 (germline): MNHEY, SVGEGT. CDR3 nucleotides: TGTGCCAGCAGTATGGGTCATGGCTACACCTTC. This translates into CASSMGHGYTF.

This clone was seen just once. The CDR3 coding sequence is TGTGCCAGCAGTTCCGCGGGACCCCTCGAGCAGTACTTC. It translates to CASSSAGPLEQYF. The rearrangement joins TRBV12-3 or TRBV12-4 to TRBJ2-7; a possible D gene is TRBD2 (6 bases). This CDR3 spans 13 amino acids. V gave up 4 bases and J gave up 6 bases, with 13 bases separating them.

This sequence joins TRBV6-6 and TRBJ2-3, with TRBD1 matching over 9 bases. In germline, CDR1 is MNHNY, CDR2 SVGAGI (reference sequence). The CDR3 spans 15 residues. V dropped 4 bases and J dropped 1; count of bases not matched to a gene: 3. Written as DNA, the CDR3 is TGTGCCAGCAGTTCGGGACAGGGAGGCACAGATACGCAGTATTTT. Translated, it gives CASSSGQGGTDTQYF.

The rearrangement links TRBV7-2 to TRBJ2-3, with 9 positions matching TRBD2. The CDR3 runs to 15 residues. The V gene's germline CDR1 is SGHTA and CDR2 FQGNSA. Losses at the gene ends were 4 bases for V and 5 bases for J; bases not matched to a gene: 7. The CDR3 spells CASSSRGGIRDTQYF. The CDR3 DNA follows: TGTGCCAGCAGCTCGCGGGGGGGCATCAGAGATACGCAGTATTTT.

The rearrangement links TRBV19 to TRBJ2-7, with 8 bases aligning to TRBD1. The CDR3 is made up of 14 amino acids. The V segment lost 6 bases and the J segment 3 bases; nucleotides outside the gene matches: 7. In germline, CDR1 is LNHDA, CDR2 SQIVND (reference sequence). The CDR3 sequence: CASRDTGTGYEQYF. The CDR3 nucleotides are TGTGCCAGTAGGGATACCGGGACAGGCTACGAGCAGTACTTC.

This chain joins TRBV5-6 and TRBJ1-2; maybe TRBD1 (5 bases). Per the germline V gene, CDR1 is SGHDT and CDR2 is YYEEEE. The CDR3 runs 13 residues. The V and J ends lost 2 bases and 3 bases respectively, with 8 bases between them. Here the CDR3 DNA reads TGTGCCAGCAGCTTTAAGGGGTACTATGGCTACACCTTC. Residues: CASSFKGYYGYTF.

This chain uses TRBV5-5 with TRBJ2-3; 15 positions match TRBD2. Germline V gene data show CDR1 as SGHKS and CDR2 as YYEKEE (reference sequence). V lost 4 bases and J lost 8; bases outside the gene matches: 8. The CDR3 runs to 16 residues. The CDR3 region is CASSAGLAGGPGTQYF. In DNA, the CDR3 is TGTGCCAGCAGCGCCGGACTAGCGGGGGGGCCGGGTACGCAGTATTTT.

The chain couples TRBV12-3 or TRBV12-4 to TRBJ1-1; D is possibly TRBD1 (5 bases). The CDR3 runs to 13 residues. Trimming removed 7 bases from V and 4 bases from J, with 13 bases in between. The CDR3 DNA reads TGTGCCAGCACCACGAGTGGGGGCACTGAAGCTTTCTTT. It specifies CASTTSGGTEAFF.

V usage is TRBV30 and J usage is TRBJ2-5; 9 bases are a match to TRBD1. The germline gives CDR1 GTSNPN, CDR2 SVGIG (reference sequence). The ends lost 8 bases at V and 5 bases at J; junction bases unmatched: 12. There are 14 residues in the CDR3. CDR3 bases: TGTGCCGGCTCCCGGGACAGGGACCGGGAGACCCAGTACTTC. Translated: CAGSRDRDRETQYF.

The chain joins TRBV24-1 to TRBJ2-4; weak D call: TRBD2 (5 bases). V shed 3 bases and J shed 8 bases, with 16 bases lying between them. Per germline, CDR1 KGHDR and CDR2 SFDVKD. The CDR3 length is 15 residues. The DNA for the CDR3 is TGTGCCACCAGTGATGGGTCCTCCGGGAAGGACATTCAGTACTTC. Its translation is CATSDGSSGKDIQYF.

This sequence joins TRBV5-4 and TRBJ2-7, with 10 bases identical to TRBD1. Trimming took 4 bases from V and 6 from J; bases not matched to a gene: 10. The CDR3 sequence is 15 residues long. Germline-derived CDR1 and CDR2 are SGHNT and YYREEE (reference sequence). CDR3 residues: CASSRSGTGVGEQYF. The CDR3 DNA sequence: TGTGCCAGCAGCCGCTCCGGGACAGGGGTAGGCGAGCAGTACTTC. Full variable domain (missing parts from reference TRBV5-4 and TRBJ2-7): ETGVTQSPTHLIKTRGQQVTLRCSSQSGHNTVSWYQQALGQGPQFIFQYYREEENGRGNFPPRFSGLQFPNYSSELNVNALELDDSALYLCASSRSGTGVGEQYFGPGTRLTVT.

This chain links TRBV13 with TRBJ2-1; the match to TRBD1 covers 10 bases. V dropped 0 bases and J dropped 7; count of bases not matched to a gene: 9. CDR1 is PRHDT, CDR2 FYEKMQ, per germline (reference sequence). The CDR3 length is 17 residues. CDR3 coding DNA: TGTGCCAGCAGCTTAGGCCCGGGACAGGGGAGTAGGAATGAGCAGTTCTTC. Translation gives CASSLGPGQGSRNEQFF.

This chain links TRBV7-9 with TRBJ2-1; 8 nucleotides align to TRBD2. The trim removed 5 bases at V and 4 bases at J, leaving 13 bases unmatched. CDR1 and CDR2 (germline): SEHNR, FQNEAQ (reference sequence). This CDR3 contains 17 residues. This chain's CDR3 is CASSHVAGKRAYNEQFF. CDR3 nucleotides: TGTGCCAGCAGCCACGTAGCGGGAAAGAGGGCATACAATGAGCAGTTCTTC.

This chain joins TRBV7-9 and TRBJ2-7; perhaps TRBD2 as D (6 bases). The CDR3 is 12 residues long. Per germline, CDR1 SEHNR and CDR2 FQNEAQ (reference sequence). The V gene lost 4 bases and the J gene lost 3 bases, with 7 bases spanning the gap. As DNA, the CDR3 is TGTGCCAGCAGCTCGCGGGGCTACGAGCAGTACTTC. This sequence encodes CASSSRGYEQYF.

The chain carries TRBV7-2 and TRBJ1-2, with 8 nucleotides matching TRBD1. Trimming took 5 bases from V and 7 from J; bases not matched to a gene: 9. The CDR3 has 14 amino acids. Per the germline V gene, CDR1 is SGHTA and CDR2 is FQGNSA. The CDR3 loop is CASSQQGGGGGYTF. In nucleotides, the CDR3 is TGTGCCAGCAGCCAACAGGGGGGCGGTGGTGGCTACACCTTC.

The CDR3 loop reads CSVARDRSSYEQYF. CDR3 coding DNA: TGCAGCGTTGCACGGGACAGGAGTTCCTACGAGCAGTACTTC. V usage is TRBV29-1 and J usage is TRBJ2-7, with TRBD1 matching 8 bases. The CDR3 extends over 14 amino acids. V shed 4 bases and J 1 base; nucleotides not matched to a gene: 6. Germline V CDR1 and CDR2: SQVTM, ANQGSEA.

This chain joins TRBV18 and TRBJ2-2, with 9 positions matching TRBD2. In germline, CDR1 is KGHSH, CDR2 LQKENI. The CDR3 sequence is 17 residues long. With V trimmed by 6 bases and J by 2 bases, 10 bases remained unmatched. This chain's CDR3 is CASSPRLAELNTGELFF. In DNA form, the CDR3 reads TGTGCCAGCTCCCCGCGACTAGCGGAGCTCAACACCGGGGAGCTGTTTTTT.

V gene TRBV2 combines with J gene TRBJ1-1; D not resolved. V lost 8 bases and J 1 base, leaving 5 bases between the germline ends. Looked up from germline, CDR1 is SNHLY and CDR2 is FYNNEI. The CDR3 totals 11 residues. The CDR3 bases are TGTGCCAGCCAGGAGAACACTGAAGCTTTCTTT. Residues: CASQENTEAFF.

The chain combines TRBV6-5 with TRBJ2-7; no clear D. Germline V gene data show CDR1 as MNHEY and CDR2 as SVGAGI. This CDR3 has 12 amino acids. V was cut by 6 bases and J by 1 base, with 7 bases left in between. The CDR3 region is CASSAASYEQYF. In DNA form, the CDR3 reads TGTGCCAGCAGCGCAGCTTCCTACGAGCAGTACTTC.

CDR3 sequence reads: CASSLLGTLNTGNTIYF. The CDR3 DNA reads TGTGCCAGCAGCTTACTGGGGACATTAAATACCGGAAACACCATATATTTT. The gene calls are TRBV5-5 and TRBJ1-3; tentative D call: TRBD1 (6 bases). Looked up from germline, CDR1 is SGHKS and CDR2 is YYEKEE (reference sequence). The V end lost 2 bases, the J end lost 4 bases, and 19 bases lay between the germline ends. The CDR3 runs to 17 residues.

The rearrangement uses TRBV6-5 and TRBJ1-6; 9 positions match TRBD1. Germline assignment: CDR1 MNHEY and CDR2 SVGAGI. This CDR3 region has 15 residues. The V gene end was trimmed by 2 bases and the J gene end by 10 bases; junction bases not matched to a gene: 6. CDR3 loop: CASSYEGQGWSPLHF. The CDR3, as DNA: TGTGCCAGCAGTTACGAGGGACAGGGTTGGTCACCCCTCCACTTT.

The chain is built from TRBV7-2 and TRBJ1-1; D may be TRBD1 (5 bases). The germline CDR1 and CDR2 sequences are SGHTA and FQGNSA. The CDR3 covers 19 residues. V lost 4 bases and J lost 0, with 24 bases in between. The CDR3 DNA follows: TGTGCCAGCAGCTCCAGGGCCGGTTGGTCCAGGGCTTTGAACACTGAAGCTTTCTTT. This codes for CASSSRAGWSRALNTEAFF. The full variable domain, completed using reference TRBV7-2 and TRBJ1-1, is GAGVSQSPSNKVTEKGKDVELRCDPISGHTALYWYRQSLGQGLEFLIYFQGNSAPDKSGLPSDRFSAERTGGSVSTLTIQRTQQEDSAVYLCASSSRAGWSRALNTEAFFGQGTRLTVV.

This chain links TRBV6-5 with TRBJ1-4; 10 bases match TRBD1. V lost 6 bases, J lost 4 bases, and 5 bases stayed unmatched. This CDR3 has 15 residues. Per germline, CDR1 MNHEY and CDR2 SVGAGI. The CDR3 DNA reads as TGTGCCAGCAGGCGACAGGGGGCGGTTAATGAAAAACTGTTTTTT. Protein product: CASRRQGAVNEKLFF.